This TCR beta chain stems from a study of blood T cell repertoires in COVID-19. The overall study: The United States, Italy and Spain supplied acute and convalescent COVID-19 samples.

How the authors handled the data: Estimation of nucleated cell counts was performed using reference gene primer amplification. Assay used: immunoSEQ multiplex PCR; TCRdb lists only in-frame clones, some missing. That table supplies the V and J calls and clone size; D and trimming were determined from the DNA. There are about 77,000 clones in the sample; 75% to 90% occur only once, and under 5.5% lies in the top ten. Trimming pared 5 bases from V and 3 bases from J, leaving 9 bases between. Per germline, CDR1 SGHRS and CDR2 YFSETQ. This CDR3 spans 13 amino acids. Sequencing was carried out using peripheral blood. The TCR was taken from a woman in her seventies with acute or convalescent COVID-19. The chain recombines TRBV5-1 with TRBJ1-5; D gene unclear. The CDR3 loop is CASRSTPNQPQHF. CDR3 DNA sequence: TGCGCCAGCAGATCGACACCCAATCAGCCCCAGCATTTT.